The clone carrying this TCR beta chain occurred a few times. The sample belongs to a study of blood T cells in healthy people across ages. PCR was performed a second time for about 7 to 12 cycles using a sample-barcoded 5' primer and a J-beta primer mix. TCRdb used MiXCR to reprocess the 5' RACE reads, holding one entry per CDR3 protein. The profile shows fewer than 2,000,000 distinct CDR3 sequences, approximately 40% of them singletons. Germline V gives CDR1 DFQATT, CDR2 SNEGSKA (reference sequence). The V segment lost 5 bases and the J segment 0 bases; nucleotides outside the gene matches: 7. This CDR3 is built from 14 residues.

This chain joins TRBV20-1 and TRBJ2-7, with 7 bases fitting TRBD1. This clonotype was sampled from a human donor in good health. Sequencing input: blood. CDR3: CSAEQRDSSYEQYF. DNA of the CDR3: TGCAGTGCTGAACAGAGGGACAGCTCCTACGAGCAGTACTTC.